At least ten counts were recorded for the clone carrying this T cell receptor beta chain. RNA transcripts gave rise to amplified TCR beta CDR3 regions. A set of HTBI primers served as the primers for a first-round RT-PCR of the TCR CDR3. TCRdb reprocessed the multiplex PCR reads via MiXCR and lists one record per CDR3 protein. The table includes roughly 740,000 distinct CDR3 sequences, around 17% detected once. V dropped 5 bases and J dropped 0 bases, with 14 bases sitting between them. Germline V gives CDR1 MDHEN, CDR2 SYDVKM. There are 15 residues in the CDR3. The source of the sample is a study of T cells in Graves' hyperthyroidism and ophthalmopathy.

The rearrangement uses TRBV28 and TRBJ2-7; TRBD1 might be the D (5 bases). The TCR comes from a man in his late teens or twenties with Graves' hyperthyroidism. The source material was blood. The CDR3 region is CASSSPAGLSYEQYF. CDR3 nucleotide sequence: TGTGCCAGCAGTAGTCCCGCAGGGCTCTCCTACGAGCAGTACTTC.